Shown below are 8 T cell receptor beta chains from a single sample sequenced in a study of shared clonotypes between healthy human individuals. Produced via immunoSEQ multiplex PCR; TCRdb's table is partial and in-frame only. Of about 2.5 million clones listed, roughly 92% are singletons. Sequences were obtained from naive CD4+ T cells from PBMCs. As to subset: CD45RA+ positively selected. Every receptor here comes from a man aged 18 to 30 in good health. Some clones in this sample may be carry-over from other donors' samples.

This chain's CDR3 is CAIRERTGPEAFF. CDR3 DNA: TGTGCCATCAGGGAAAGGACGGGTCCTGAAGCTTTCTTT. The chain has TRBV10-3 and TRBJ1-1; D call uncertain. Germline V gene lookup returns CDR1 ENHRY and CDR2 SYGVKD. The V and J ends lost 6 bases and 6 bases respectively, with 14 bases between them. The length of the CDR3 is 13 residues.

This sequence joins TRBV7-3 and TRBJ1-5, with D unresolved. Trimming shortened V by 2 bases and J by 4 bases, and 21 bases separated the two germline ends. The CDR3 covers 18 residues. Germline V gene sequence: CDR1 SGHTA, CDR2 FQGTGA. The CDR3: CASSLLSLRQVGNQPQHF. CDR3 sequence (DNA): TGTGCCAGCAGCTTACTATCATTGCGGCAGGTCGGAAATCAGCCCCAGCATTTT.

V and J are TRBV7-2 and TRBJ2-1, with D perhaps assigned TRBD1 or TRBD2 (5 bases each). The CDR3 totals 15 residues. V was clipped by 5 bases and J by 6 bases, with 17 bases between them. Germline values: CDR1 SGHTA, CDR2 FQGNSA. The chain's CDR3 is CASSLRDRTANEQFF. CDR3 sequence (DNA): TGTGCCAGCAGCCTTCGGGACCGAACAGCCAATGAGCAGTTCTTC.

CDR3 DNA: TGTGCCAGCAGTTTGGGGACGGCCAGCTACGAGCAGTACTTC. Its protein is CASSLGTASYEQYF. The chain employs TRBV28 and TRBJ2-7; D assignment may be TRBD1 or TRBD2 (5 bases each). The CDR3 runs to 14 residues. Germline-derived CDR1 and CDR2 are MDHEN and SYDVKM. The V and J ends lost 3 bases and 3 bases respectively, with 12 bases between them.

J is TRBJ1-6 and V is TRBV28; D not resolved. The germline V and J ends were trimmed by 6 bases and 8 bases, with 17 bases remaining between them. The CDR3 loop spans 15 amino acids. The V gene's germline CDR1 is MDHEN and CDR2 SYDVKM. This chain's CDR3 is CASSRMYRRDSPLHF. CDR3 sequence (DNA): TGTGCCAGCAGCCGCATGTACCGTAGGGATTCACCCCTCCACTTT.

V usage is TRBV29-1 and J usage is TRBJ1-2, with no clear D. Germline CDR1 SQVTM, CDR2 ANQGSEA. Deletions cut 3 bases from V and 5 bases from J, with 13 bases between. This CDR3 is 13 amino acids long. The CDR3 nucleotides read TGCAGCGTTGAGTCCGGGTTTGGGTATGGCTACACCTTC. Amino acid sequence: CSVESGFGYGYTF.

The chain combines TRBV6-1 with TRBJ2-1; D may be TRBD2 (5 bases). The ends were cut back, 5 bases at V and 5 bases at J, with 16 bases in the middle. Germline V lookup: CDR1 MNHNS, CDR2 SASEGT. This CDR3 has 15 amino acids. The DNA of the CDR3 is TGTGCCAGCAGTCCCCGGGATCGCAGAGACAATGAGCAGTTCTTC. This sequence encodes CASSPRDRRDNEQFF.

The chain combines TRBV4-1 with TRBJ2-1; 8 nucleotides match TRBD2. The CDR3 runs to 15 residues. The V segment lost 5 bases and the J segment 6 bases; nucleotides outside the gene matches: 9. CDR1 is MGHRA and CDR2 is YSYEKL in the germline V gene. The CDR3 protein is CASSSGLGRSNEQFF. CDR3 sequence (DNA): TGCGCCAGCAGCTCGGGACTAGGCCGCAGCAATGAGCAGTTCTTC.